This TCR beta chain was sequenced for a study of blood T cells in healthy people across ages. Study-level results: TCR beta diversity, measured per million T cells, fell in a roughly linear way with age.

The CDR3 loop spans 13 amino acids. CDR1 is MDHEN and CDR2 is SYDVKM in the germline V gene. Concerning this clonotype itself: Its antigen is currently unknown.

Through a sample-barcoded 5' primer and a J-beta primer mix, a second PCR was run for about 7 to 12 cycles. TCRdb re-derived calls from the 5' RACE reads in MiXCR, one entry per CDR3 protein. The profile shows 1.5 million to 2 million distinct CDR3 sequences, about 50% of them singletons. The chain links TRBV28 to TRBJ2-7; no definite D call. The J call may be in error: the DNA end matches TRBJ2-5 better. The specimen was blood. The sequence was obtained from a woman aged 40 to 50 in good health. For the CDR3, the DNA is TGTGCCAGCAGTTCTCAATTCACGGAGACCCAGTACTTC. Its translation is CASSSQFTETQYF.